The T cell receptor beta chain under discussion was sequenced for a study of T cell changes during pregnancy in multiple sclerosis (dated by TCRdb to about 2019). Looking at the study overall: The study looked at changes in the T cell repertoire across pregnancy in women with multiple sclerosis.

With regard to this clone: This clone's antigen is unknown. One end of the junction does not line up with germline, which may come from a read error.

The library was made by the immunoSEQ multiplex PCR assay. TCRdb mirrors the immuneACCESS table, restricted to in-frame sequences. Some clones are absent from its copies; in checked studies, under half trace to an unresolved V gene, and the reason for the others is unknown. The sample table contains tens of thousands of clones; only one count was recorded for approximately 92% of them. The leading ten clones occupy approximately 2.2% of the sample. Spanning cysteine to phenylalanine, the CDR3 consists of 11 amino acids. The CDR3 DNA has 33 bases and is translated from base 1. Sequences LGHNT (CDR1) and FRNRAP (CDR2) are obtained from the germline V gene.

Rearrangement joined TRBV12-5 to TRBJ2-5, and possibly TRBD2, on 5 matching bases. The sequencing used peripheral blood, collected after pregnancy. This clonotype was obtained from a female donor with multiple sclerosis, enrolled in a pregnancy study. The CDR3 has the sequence CASGLVTIEDF. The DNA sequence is TGTGCTAGTGGTTTGGTGACTATTGAGGACTTC.